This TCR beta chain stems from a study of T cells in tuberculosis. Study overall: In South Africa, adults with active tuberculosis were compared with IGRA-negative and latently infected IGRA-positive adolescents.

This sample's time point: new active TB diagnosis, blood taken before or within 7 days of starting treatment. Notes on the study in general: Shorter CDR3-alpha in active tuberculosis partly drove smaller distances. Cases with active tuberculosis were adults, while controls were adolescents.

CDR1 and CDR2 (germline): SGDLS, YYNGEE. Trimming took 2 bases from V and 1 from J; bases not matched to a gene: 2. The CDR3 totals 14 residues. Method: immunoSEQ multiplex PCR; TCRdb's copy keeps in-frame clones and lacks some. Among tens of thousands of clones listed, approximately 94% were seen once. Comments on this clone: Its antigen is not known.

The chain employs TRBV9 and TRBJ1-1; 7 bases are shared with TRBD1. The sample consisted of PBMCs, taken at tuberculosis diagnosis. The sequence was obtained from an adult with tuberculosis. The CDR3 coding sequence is TGTGCCAGCAGCGTCCGGGACAGGAACACTGAAGCTTTCTTT. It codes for CASSVRDRNTEAFF. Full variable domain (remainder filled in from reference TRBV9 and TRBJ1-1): DSGVTQTPKHLITATGQRVTLRCSPRSGDLSVYWYQQSLDQGLQFLIQYYNGEERAKGNILERFSAQQFPDLHSELNLSSLELGDSALYFCASSVRDRNTEAFFGQGTRLTVV.